One and the same sample provided the 27 T cell receptor beta chains below, sequenced in a study of Tregs in tolerant kidney transplant recipients. Here immunoSEQ multiplex PCR was the method, and the copy in TCRdb shows in-frame clones only, minus some. The data show tens of thousands of clones, about 91% seen once. Recipients received nonmyeloablative bone marrow transplants from related graft donors, with transient mixed chimerism. The sample in question was CD4+ T cells from blood (PBMCs), obtained 24 months after the transplant. The origin of the receptors is a human patient who received a combined kidney and bone marrow transplant. The graft donor may account for some of the T cells.

The chain has TRBV4-3 and TRBJ2-2; no definite D call. In germline, CDR1 is LGHNA, CDR2 YSLEER. CDR3 length equals 17 residues. V dropped 0 bases and J dropped 4 bases, with 15 bases sitting between them. CDR3: CASSQEVARFPTGELFF. CDR3 nucleotides: TGCGCCAGCAGCCAAGAGGTAGCCCGTTTTCCCACCGGGGAGCTGTTTTTT.

This sequence joins TRBV7-2 and TRBJ2-7; 7 positions agree with TRBD2. There are 15 residues in the CDR3. Germline CDR1 and CDR2: SGHTA and FQGNSA. Trimming removed 1 base from V and 5 bases from J; junction bases left unmatched: 8. The DNA of the CDR3 is TGTGCCAGCAGCTTAGTCGGGGGGAGTAGCGACGAGCAGTACTTC. Translating it yields CASSLVGGSSDEQYF.

The chain employs TRBV7-9 and TRBJ2-7; no definite D call. CDR1 and CDR2 (germline): SEHNR, FQNEAQ (reference sequence). The CDR3 consists of 11 residues. Trimming stripped 7 bases from V and 1 base from J, with 5 bases between. This CDR3 is CASTGSYEQYF. The CDR3, as DNA: TGTGCCAGCACAGGATCCTACGAGCAGTACTTC.

The chain links TRBV7-9 to TRBJ2-3, with TRBD2 matching 8 bases. The CDR3 has 17 amino acids. Trimming took 0 bases from V and 2 from J; bases not matched to a gene: 7. Germline CDR1 SEHNR, CDR2 FQNEAQ (reference sequence). CDR3 bases: TGTGCCAGCAGCTTAGCGCGGGGAGCGGGGGACACAGATACGCAGTATTTT. Encoded protein: CASSLARGAGDTDTQYF.

V gene TRBV19 combines with J gene TRBJ1-1, with D uncertain. Germline CDR1 LNHDA, CDR2 SQIVND (reference sequence). Trimming left V 2 bases short and J 10 bases short, with 14 bases between. The CDR3 spans 13 residues. CDR3 in DNA: TGTGCCAGTAGTATACGTCCGCCTTCGGGAGCTTTCTTT. Protein sequence: CASSIRPPSGAFF.

This clone came up once. The rearrangement links TRBV5-1 to TRBJ2-5, with 12 bases that match TRBD2. The ends lost 0 bases at V and 7 bases at J; junction bases unmatched: 7. CDR3 size: 16 residues. The V gene's germline CDR1 is SGHRS and CDR2 YFSETQ. CDR3 sequence: CASSLALAGGSGTQYF. The DNA for the CDR3 is TGCGCCAGCAGCTTGGCCCTAGCGGGGGGGTCGGGGACCCAGTACTTC.

V gene TRBV7-2 combines with J gene TRBJ2-2, with TRBD2 matching over 9 bases. The germline V gene has CDR1 SGHTA and CDR2 FQGNSA. The CDR3 extends over 14 amino acids. The V gene end was trimmed by 3 bases and the J gene end by 7 bases; junction bases not matched to a gene: 3. The CDR3, as DNA: TGTGCCAGCAGCTTCAAGCGGGGGGACGGGGAGCTGTTTTTT. Protein sequence: CASSFKRGDGELFF.

This chain connects TRBV28 to TRBJ1-2, with D possibly matching TRBD1 (6 bases). Germline V CDR1 and CDR2: MDHEN, SYDVKM. This CDR3 contains 13 residues. Between the trimmed V and J ends, which lost 6 bases and 5 bases, there was a span of 13 bases. DNA for the CDR3: TGTGCCAGCAGCCCCTACGGGACATATGGCTACACCTTC. It encodes CASSPYGTYGYTF.

V and J are TRBV28 and TRBJ2-7; 7 nucleotides agree with TRBD1. The germline CDR1 and CDR2 sequences are MDHEN and SYDVKM. This CDR3 region has 17 residues. J gave up 2 bases and V 0 bases, and 10 bases lay outside the gene matches. The chain's CDR3 is CASSLWTGTGEPYEQYF. The CDR3 DNA reads as TGTGCCAGCAGTTTATGGACGGGAACAGGGGAGCCCTACGAGCAGTACTTC.

The V and J genes are TRBV7-2 and TRBJ2-1; D is undetermined. The V gene's germline CDR1 is SGHTA and CDR2 FQGNSA. Trimming took off 1 base at V and 5 bases at J, with 9 bases between the two ends. The CDR3 totals 14 residues. This CDR3 reads CASSLDGSHNEQFF. In nucleotides, the CDR3 is TGTGCCAGCAGCTTAGACGGGTCCCACAATGAGCAGTTCTTC.

The chain combines TRBV19 with TRBJ1-1; D not certain. Trimming removed 0 bases at V and 8 bases at J, with 10 bases between. This CDR3 is built from 13 residues. CDR1 and CDR2 (germline): LNHDA, SQIVND (reference sequence). CDR3 coding DNA: TGTGCCAGTAGTATAGAGGGCAGCCAGGAAGCTTTCTTT. Its protein is CASSIEGSQEAFF.

The V gene is TRBV18, the J gene TRBJ2-1, with D possibly TRBD2 on 6 matching bases. Germline loops: CDR1 KGHSH, CDR2 LQKENI. V dropped 3 bases and J dropped 4 bases, with 13 bases sitting between them. The length of the CDR3 is 15 residues. CDR3 in amino acids: CASSPGLPLYNEQFF. Written as DNA, the CDR3 is TGTGCCAGCTCACCGGGACTCCCACTATACAATGAGCAGTTCTTC.

The V call is TRBV6-6, the J call TRBJ2-7, with 11 bases aligning to TRBD2. V lost 6 bases and J lost 4; bases outside the gene matches: 5. The CDR3 length is 14 residues. CDR1 is MNHNY and CDR2 is SVGAGI in the germline V gene (reference sequence). As DNA, the CDR3 is TGTGCCAGCAGACTAGCGGGAGAATCGTACGAGCAGTACTTC. Its translation: CASRLAGESYEQYF.

The rearrangement joins TRBV2 to TRBJ2-1, with D maybe TRBD1 (5 bases). CDR3 length equals 15 residues. V dropped 6 bases and J dropped 0 bases, with 12 bases sitting between them. CDR1 SNHLY and CDR2 FYNNEI come from the germline V gene. CDR3 sequence: CASSPTGFSYNEQFF. The CDR3 nucleotides read TGTGCCAGCAGCCCTACAGGCTTCTCCTACAATGAGCAGTTCTTC.

The chain combines TRBV11-1 with TRBJ2-6; possible D gene TRBD2, 7 bases. V was shortened by 5 bases and J by 4 bases, with 9 bases between the two germline ends. Germline CDR1 is SGHAT and CDR2 is FQDESV (reference sequence). The CDR3 totals 14 residues. CDR3 nucleotide sequence: TGTGCCAGCAGCCGGGGGGCCGGGGCCAACGTCCTGACTTTC. This translates into CASSRGAGANVLTF.

The V gene is TRBV28, the J gene TRBJ2-1, with 9 bases that match TRBD1. V lost 3 bases and J lost 2; bases outside the gene matches: 11. The length of the CDR3 is 18 residues. The V gene's germline CDR1 is MDHEN and CDR2 SYDVKM. CDR3 sequence: CASSFLLFRDRAYNEQFF. The DNA for the CDR3 is TGTGCCAGCAGTTTTCTCCTCTTCCGGGACAGGGCCTACAATGAGCAGTTCTTC.

This chain uses TRBV6-4 with TRBJ2-5; weak D call: TRBD1 (6 bases). Germline V lookup: CDR1 MRHNA, CDR2 SNTAGT. The CDR3 is made up of 15 amino acids. Trimming removed 7 bases at V and 3 bases at J, with 18 bases between. Here the CDR3 reads CASKYGGPPKETQYF. The CDR3 DNA sequence: TGTGCCAGCAAGTATGGGGGCCCACCTAAAGAGACCCAGTACTTC.

J is TRBJ1-5 and V is TRBV7-2; tentatively, D is TRBD1 (5 bases). CDR3 size: 17 residues. Germline loops: CDR1 SGHTA, CDR2 FQGNSA. V lost 6 bases, J lost 4 bases, and 22 bases lay in between. The DNA for the CDR3 is TGTGCCAGCAGTTTCCATTCCGGGACGGGGAGGAATCAGCCCCAGCATTTT. Protein product: CASSFHSGTGRNQPQHF.

The chain couples TRBV28 to TRBJ1-4, with D possibly TRBD1 on 6 matching bases. From germline, CDR1 is MDHEN and CDR2 SYDVKM. Trimming stripped 2 bases from V and 7 bases from J, with 11 bases between. The CDR3 runs 14 residues. The CDR3 sequence is CASSLGGWVEKLFF. The CDR3 region has the DNA TGTGCCAGCAGTTTAGGGGGCTGGGTTGAAAAACTGTTTTTT. The variable domain in full, with the rest retrieved from reference TRBV28 and TRBJ1-4, is DVKVTQSSRYLVKRTGEKVFLECVQDMDHENMFWYRQDPGLGLRLIYFSYDVKMKEKGDIPEGYSVSREKKERFSLILESASTNQTSMYLCASSLGGWVEKLFFGSGTQLSVL.

This chain uses TRBV19 with TRBJ2-7, with 10 nucleotides matching TRBD1. J was trimmed by 4 bases and V by 1 base; bases with no gene match: 4. Germline CDR1 LNHDA, CDR2 SQIVND (reference sequence). This CDR3 has 15 residues. CDR3 nucleotides: TGTGCCAGTAGTATAGCCGGGACAGGGGAATACGAGCAGTACTTC. It yields the protein CASSIAGTGEYEQYF.

This rearrangement joins TRBV11-3 to TRBJ2-1; 13 bases agree with TRBD2. The CDR3 consists of 16 residues. Germline-derived CDR1 and CDR2 are SGHNT and YENEEA. The V gene end was trimmed by 1 base and the J gene end by 4 bases; junction bases not matched to a gene: 1. In nucleotides, the CDR3 is TGTGCCAGCAGCTTAGTACTAGCGGGAGGGTACAATGAGCAGTTCTTC. Protein product: CASSLVLAGGYNEQFF.

The genes are TRBV11-3 and TRBJ2-1; unclear D gene. The CDR3 has 12 residues. The germline V gene has CDR1 SGHNT and CDR2 YENEEA. The V gene lost 1 base and the J gene lost 6 bases, with 4 bases spanning the gap. In DNA form, the CDR3 reads TGTGCCAGCAGCTTAGTTCGCAATGAGCAGTTCTTC. Protein: CASSLVRNEQFF.

The chain couples TRBV19 to TRBJ2-1; a possible D gene is TRBD2 (6 bases). Germline-derived CDR1 and CDR2 are LNHDA and SQIVND (reference sequence). V lost 1 base, J lost 8 bases, and 12 bases lay in between. The CDR3 runs 14 residues. CDR3 nucleotides: TGTGCCAGTAGTATAGCGGGAGATGTCTATGAGCAGTTCTTC. This gives the protein CASSIAGDVYEQFF. Full variable domain (remainder filled in from reference TRBV19 and TRBJ2-1): DGGITQSPKYLFRKEGQNVTLSCEQNLNHDAMYWYRQDPGQGLRLIYYSQIVNDFQKGDIAEGYSVSREKKESFPLTVTSAQKNPTAFYLCASSIAGDVYEQFFGPGTRLTVL.

This clone was observed a single time. V is TRBV4-3 and J is TRBJ2-3; 7 nucleotides line up with TRBD2. CDR1 is LGHNA, CDR2 YSLEER, per germline. V was pared by 4 bases and J by 4 bases, with 8 bases of the junction left unmatched. The CDR3 consists of 15 residues. CDR3 coding DNA: TGCGCCAGCAGCCGTAAGCGGGGTTACGCAGATACGCAGTATTTT. Protein sequence: CASSRKRGYADTQYF.

The genes are TRBV10-2 and TRBJ2-3; 10 positions agree with TRBD2. The CDR3 extends over 14 amino acids. Germline V gene data show CDR1 as WSHSY and CDR2 as SAAADI. Trimming took 7 bases from V and 3 from J; bases not matched to a gene: 4. The CDR3 sequence: CASTSGSGTDTQYF. The CDR3 DNA reads TGCGCCAGCACTAGCGGGAGCGGGACAGATACGCAGTATTTT.

The genes are TRBV4-1 and TRBJ2-5; D is possibly TRBD2 (6 bases). The J call may be faulty, since TRBJ2-7 better matches the DNA end. The CDR3 is 16 amino acids. The germline V gene encodes CDR1 MGHRA and CDR2 YSYEKL. CDR3 nucleotides: TGCGCCAGCAGCCAAGAGGCCGGGAGACAGCTTTACGAGCAGTACTTC. It specifies CASSQEAGRQLYEQYF.

This rearrangement joins TRBV10-3 to TRBJ2-3; tentatively, D is TRBD2 (5 bases). Germline V gene sequence: CDR1 ENHRY, CDR2 SYGVKD. The CDR3 covers 14 residues. Trimming left V 0 bases short and J 3 bases short, with 7 bases between. CDR3 sequence (DNA): TGTGCCATCAGTGAGTCGACGGGAACAGATACGCAGTATTTT. This sequence encodes CAISESTGTDTQYF.